Listed here are 9 T cell receptor beta chains from one sample, sequenced in a study of response to subunit inactivated influenza vaccine. Each CDR3 protein gets one entry after TCRdb re-called the RT-PCR reads with MiXCR. This table holds around 650,000 distinct CDR3 sequences, less than 20% found once. Sequenced material: PBMCs from blood, taken 11 to 12 days after vaccination. Every receptor here comes from a man aged 50-60 years who received an inactivated influenza vaccine.

In this sample, this clonotype turned up a few times. This chain uses TRBV10-1 with TRBJ2-7; 7 positions agree with TRBD2. Trimming took 0 bases from V and 3 from J; bases not matched to a gene: 2. The germline V gene has CDR1 WNHNN and CDR2 SYGVQD (reference sequence). This CDR3 is 14 amino acids long. The chain's CDR3 is CASSESWTSYEQYF. The CDR3 nucleotides are TGCGCCAGCAGTGAGTCGTGGACTAGCTACGAGCAGTACTTC.

The chain has TRBV3-1 and TRBJ1-1; maybe TRBD1 (5 bases). Trimming took 0 bases from V and 5 from J, leaving 13 bases between them. The length of the CDR3 is 15 residues. The V gene's germline CDR1 is LGHDT and CDR2 YNNKEL (reference sequence). CDR3 sequence (DNA): TGTGCCAGCAGCCAAGAGGGGGGGAGGGTTACTGAAGCTTTCTTT. As protein: CASSQEGGRVTEAFF.

This clonotype was seen at least ten times. The genes are TRBV5-1 and TRBJ1-6, with 7 bases that match TRBD1. V was clipped by 5 bases and J by 5 bases; unmatched bases: 7. The CDR3 totals 15 residues. Germline loops: CDR1 SGHRS, CDR2 YFSETQ. The CDR3 bases are TGCGCCAGCAGACGAACCGGGACAGATAATTCACCCCTCCACTTT. Its protein is CASRRTGTDNSPLHF. The full variable domain, completed using reference TRBV5-1 and TRBJ1-6, is KAGVTQTPRYLIKTRGQQVTLSCSPISGHRSVSWYQQTPGQGLQFLFEYFSETQRNKGNFPGRFSGRQFSNSRSEMNVSTLELGDSALYLCASRRTGTDNSPLHFGNGTRLTVT.

This clonotype was seen a few times. This CDR3 is CASSEMTREFTDTQYF. In nucleotides, the CDR3 is TGTGCCAGCAGTGAAATGACTCGCGAGTTCACAGATACGCAGTATTTT. The genes are TRBV25-1 and TRBJ2-3; no reliable D call. CDR1 and CDR2 (germline): MGHDK, SYGVNS. The CDR3 is 16 residues long. Trimming pared 2 bases from V and 2 bases from J, leaving 14 bases between.

This chain uses TRBV11-2 with TRBJ2-5; 7 bases are a match to TRBD1. The CDR3 spans 14 residues. From germline, CDR1 is SGHAT and CDR2 FQNNGV. The ends lost 3 bases at V and 1 base at J; junction bases unmatched: 2. CDR3 nucleotide sequence: TGTGCCAGCAGCTTTTACAGGGGCCAAGAGACCCAGTACTTC. Amino acids: CASSFYRGQETQYF.

This clonotype was found many times. The V gene is TRBV6-5, the J gene TRBJ2-3; 10 bases are shared with TRBD2. CDR1 is MNHEY, CDR2 SVGAGI, per germline. The CDR3 runs 17 residues. Trimming took 4 bases from V and 4 from J; bases not matched to a gene: 11. The CDR3 bases are TGTGCCAGCAGTTCCGATCGAGCGGGGGGGCCATCAGATACGCAGTATTTT. Translating gives CASSSDRAGGPSDTQYF.

This sequence joins TRBV20-1 and TRBJ2-1, with 12 bases fitting TRBD2. Trimming removed 5 bases from V and 4 bases from J; junction bases left unmatched: 9. The CDR3 is 16 residues long. The germline gives CDR1 DFQATT, CDR2 SNEGSKA (reference sequence). In nucleotides, the CDR3 is TGCAGTGCTCCGGGGTGGACTAGCGGGATGTACAATGAGCAGTTCTTC. Its translation: CSAPGWTSGMYNEQFF.

The V gene is TRBV19, the J gene TRBJ2-3; D unresolved. Germline CDR1 is LNHDA and CDR2 is SQIVND (reference sequence). CDR3 length: 14 amino acids. The V end lost 7 bases, the J end lost 6 bases, and 17 bases lay between the germline ends. In nucleotides, the CDR3 is TGTGCCAGTAAGGACCCCTACAATCCCGATACGCAGTATTTT. Translation: CASKDPYNPDTQYF.

V and J are TRBV10-3 and TRBJ2-3; a weak D match, TRBD1 (6 bases). The CDR3 contains 15 residues. Per germline, CDR1 ENHRY and CDR2 SYGVKD. Trimming shortened V by 0 bases and J by 4 bases, and 11 bases separated the two germline ends. The CDR3 nucleotides read TGTGCCATCAGTGAGTCGAAGCAGGGGTCAGATACGCAGTATTTT. The encoded protein is CAISESKQGSDTQYF.